These 20 T cell receptor beta chains were all obtained from the same sample, sequenced in a study of shared clonotypes between healthy human individuals. Sequenced by immunoSEQ multiplex PCR; TCRdb stores in-frame clones only, minus some. The data contain roughly 500,000 clones, 70% to 85% of them singletons. Specimen: PBMCs. The receptors here all came from a woman in her thirties or forties in good health. Some clones in this sample may be carry-over from other donors' samples.

The V gene is TRBV4-1, the J gene TRBJ2-6; 9 bases match TRBD2. The V gene's germline CDR1 is MGHRA and CDR2 YSYEKL. After removal of 3 bases from V and 0 bases from J, the junction contained 18 bases not matched to a gene. The CDR3 has 22 residues. CDR3 coding DNA: TGCGCCAGCAGCCATCCTCGGGGGTGGACTAGCGACCGCGGCTCTGGGGCCAACGTCCTGACTTTC. The encoded protein is CASSHPRGWTSDRGSGANVLTF.

The CDR3 DNA follows: TGTGCCATCAGGGGAGCCAGCGGGACAACAGATACGCAGTATTTT. This encodes CAIRGASGTTDTQYF. The genes are TRBV10-3 and TRBJ2-3, with TRBD2 as a possible D gene (7 bases). The V gene's germline CDR1 is ENHRY and CDR2 SYGVKD. Between the trimmed V and J ends, which lost 6 bases and 3 bases, there was a span of 16 bases. This CDR3 has 15 amino acids.

The V gene is TRBV6-1, the J gene TRBJ2-1; no definite D call. Between the trimmed V and J ends, which lost 4 bases and 3 bases, there was a span of 4 bases. This CDR3 has 12 amino acids. Germline CDR1 is MNHNS and CDR2 is SASEGT. In DNA form, the CDR3 reads TGTGCCAGCAGTGCCAACTACAATGAGCAGTTCTTC. Protein sequence: CASSANYNEQFF.

This clone was recorded at least ten times. This CDR3 is also generated by other DNA sequences in the sample. The rearrangement joins TRBV30 to TRBJ2-7, with 7 positions matching TRBD1. The germline V gene encodes CDR1 GTSNPN and CDR2 SVGIG (reference sequence). Trimming at V came to 5 bases and at J to 3 bases, leaving 4 bases not matched to a gene. This CDR3 has 12 residues. This CDR3 reads CAWHNRGYEQYF. Here the CDR3 DNA reads TGTGCCTGGCATAACAGGGGCTACGAGCAGTACTTC.

J is TRBJ1-2 and V is TRBV30; 9 bases are a match to TRBD1. V dropped 8 bases and J dropped 6; count of bases not matched to a gene: 13. The CDR3 runs 14 residues. Germline V gene data show CDR1 as GTSNPN and CDR2 as SVGIG (reference sequence). CDR3 amino acids: CAHRGPGMGNGYTF. The CDR3 DNA follows: TGTGCCCACAGGGGGCCGGGGATGGGCAATGGCTACACCTTC.

The CDR3 here is CTSSQPLPTSGETGELFF. The CDR3 bases are TGCACCAGCAGCCAACCGCTCCCGACTAGCGGGGAAACCGGGGAGCTGTTTTTT. The V gene is TRBV1, the J gene TRBJ2-2; the table's D call of TRBD2 was not tested on the DNA. TRBV1 represents a pseudogene. The CDR3 totals 18 residues.

The CDR3 loop reads CASSLSSGYNEQFF. The CDR3 bases are TGTGCCAGCAGCTTATCTAGCGGATACAATGAGCAGTTCTTC. This sequence joins TRBV11-2 and TRBJ2-1; 7 bases map to TRBD2. From germline, CDR1 is SGHAT and CDR2 FQNNGV. This CDR3 spans 14 amino acids. V gave up 2 bases and J gave up 4 bases; unmatched junction bases: 2.

The chain links TRBV18 to TRBJ2-5; D possibly corresponds to TRBD2 (5 bases). Gene TRBJ2-7 matches the end of the DNA better, so the J call may be wrong. CDR3 length: 14 amino acids. CDR1 is KGHSH and CDR2 is LQKENI in the germline V gene. The CDR3, as DNA: TGTGCCAGCTCCCCTCATCGGGATTTCTACGAGCAGTACTTC. This translates into CASSPHRDFYEQYF.

The V gene is TRBV2, the J gene TRBJ2-6; D gene uncertain. This CDR3 region has 16 residues. Trimming took off 8 bases at V and 0 bases at J, with 14 bases between the two ends. In germline, CDR1 is SNHLY, CDR2 FYNNEI. The CDR3 loop is CASRWQPVSGANVLTF. The DNA for the CDR3 is TGTGCCAGCCGATGGCAGCCAGTCTCTGGGGCCAACGTCCTGACTTTC.

Worth noting for this clone: The same CDR3 also results from other DNA sequences found in this sample. The rearrangement joins TRBV29-1 to TRBJ2-5; TRBD1 matches at 9 bases. The CDR3 covers 14 residues. Per the germline V gene, CDR1 is SQVTM and CDR2 is ANQGSEA. Trimming at V came to 0 bases and at J to 5 bases, leaving 4 bases not matched to a gene. Here the CDR3 DNA reads TGCAGCGTTGAAGAGGGGACAGGGAGGGAGACCCAGTACTTC. It yields the protein CSVEEGTGRETQYF. The full variable domain, with the rest looked up from reference TRBV29-1 and TRBJ2-5, is SAVISQKPSRDICQRGTSLTIQCQVDSQVTMMFWYRQQPGQSLTLIATANQGSEATYESGFVIDKFPISRPNLTFSTLTVSNMSPEDSSIYLCSVEEGTGRETQYFGPGTRLLVL.

The chain has TRBV2 and TRBJ1-1, with D unresolved. The CDR3 covers 13 residues. CDR1 SNHLY and CDR2 FYNNEI come from the germline V gene. V was clipped by 6 bases and J by 0 bases, with 8 bases between them. The CDR3 region has the DNA TGTGCCAGCAGCCTCGGCCTGAACACTGAAGCTTTCTTT. Translating gives CASSLGLNTEAFF.

V is TRBV10-3 and J is TRBJ2-7, with TRBD1 identical over 12 bases. The CDR3 has 13 amino acids. V was clipped by 8 bases and J by 5 bases; unmatched bases: 4. Germline CDR1 ENHRY, CDR2 SYGVKD. The CDR3 nucleotides read TGTGCCATCCGGGACAGGGGGCCTCACGAGCAGTACTTC. Its translation: CAIRDRGPHEQYF.

The chain couples TRBV28 to TRBJ2-1; D not resolved. CDR1 and CDR2 from the germline V gene are MDHEN and SYDVKM. The V end was cut by 6 bases, the J end by 0 bases, with 12 bases between. The CDR3 extends over 15 amino acids. CDR3 residues: CASSLGSSSYNEQFF. CDR3 nucleotides: TGTGCCAGCAGCCTAGGGTCTAGCTCCTACAATGAGCAGTTCTTC.

The rearrangement joins TRBV6-1 to TRBJ2-5; no definite D call. Per germline, CDR1 MNHNS and CDR2 SASEGT. V lost 1 base to trimming and J lost 5 bases, with 11 bases between them. The CDR3 runs 14 residues. CDR3 DNA sequence: TGTGCCAGCAGTGAAGGATGGGGTGGGGAGACCCAGTACTTC. The encoded protein is CASSEGWGGETQYF.

V is TRBV7-9 and J is TRBJ2-5; TRBD1 is a possible D gene (5 bases). The CDR3 length is 14 residues. Germline loops: CDR1 SEHNR, CDR2 FQNEAQ (reference sequence). The V end lost 2 bases, the J end lost 2 bases, and 9 bases lay between the germline ends. This chain's CDR3 is CASSLQGLQETQYF. For the CDR3, the DNA is TGTGCCAGCAGCTTACAGGGATTACAAGAGACCCAGTACTTC.

The V call is TRBV7-3, the J call TRBJ1-1; TRBD1 agrees at 9 bases. Unmatched junction bases numbered 9, after V lost 5 bases and J lost 11 bases. The CDR3 has 13 amino acids. CDR1 is SGHTA and CDR2 is FQGTGA in the germline V gene. CDR3 region: CASSRDRGDVAFF. DNA of the CDR3: TGTGCCAGCAGCCGTGACAGGGGGGATGTGGCTTTCTTT.

CDR3 loop: CASSSPRSAYNEQFF. The CDR3 DNA follows: TGTGCCAGCAGCTCTCCTCGGTCGGCGTACAATGAGCAGTTCTTC. The rearrangement joins TRBV11-1 to TRBJ2-1; D remains unclear. This CDR3 is built from 15 residues. V lost 4 bases and J 4 bases, leaving 14 bases between the germline ends. Germline V lookup: CDR1 SGHAT, CDR2 FQDESV (reference sequence).

The V call is TRBV7-2, the J call TRBJ2-3; 10 nucleotides agree with TRBD1. The junction had 0 bases not matched to a gene; V was cut back by 3 bases and J by 0 bases. CDR1 SGHTA and CDR2 FQGNSA come from the germline V gene. The CDR3 covers 15 residues. The CDR3 DNA follows: TGTGCCAGCAGCTTGGACAGGGGGAGCACAGATACGCAGTATTTT. This encodes CASSLDRGSTDTQYF.

The chain combines TRBV5-1 with TRBJ2-1, with no clear D. Trimming took 1 base from V and 8 from J, leaving 7 bases between them. The CDR3 has 12 amino acids. Per the germline V gene, CDR1 is SGHRS and CDR2 is YFSETQ. CDR3 coding DNA: TGCGCCAGCAGCTTGAACTGGGATGAGCAGTTCTTC. Translated, it gives CASSLNWDEQFF.

This chain connects TRBV18 to TRBJ1-5, with unresolved D. Germline values: CDR1 KGHSH, CDR2 LQKENI. CDR3 length: 14 residues. Trimming stripped 6 bases from V and 2 bases from J, with 11 bases between. CDR3 sequence reads: CASSVKDGNQPQHF. CDR3 nucleotides: TGTGCCAGCTCGGTCAAAGATGGCAATCAGCCCCAGCATTTT.